The T cell receptor (beta chain) described here comes from a study of OX40 agonist ivuxolimab in advanced cancers. As for the study in general: Males comprised 70% to 85% of the group, whose mean age was roughly 64 years (range 23 to 79).

General study findings and limits: At 0.1 to 3.0 mg/kg, clonal expansion of CD4+ and CD8+ blood T cells had occurred by week 6.

Patients were ruled out by autoimmune disease history or systemic immunosuppression. The V end lost 0 bases, the J end lost 5 bases, and 16 bases lay between the germline ends. CDR3 length: 16 amino acids. Germline V gene data show CDR1 as KGHSH and CDR2 as LQKENI. The repertoire was sequenced with immunoSEQ multiplex PCR; TCRdb's copy has only in-frame clones and lacks some. The data contain 30,000 to 35,000 clones, 86% of them seen just once; the ten biggest clones take up roughly 29%. About this clone: The antigen is unknown.

The sequence derives from an adult with an advanced solid tumor such as melanoma, head and neck, liver or kidney cancer. The V call is TRBV18, the J call TRBJ2-5; the D is unclear. This specimen was CD4+ or CD8+ T cells sorted from blood, taken in a trial of the OX40 agonist ivuxolimab. In DNA form, the CDR3 reads TGTGCCAGCTCACCACCGTGGAGACCTCAGGCGGAGACCCAGTACTTC. It encodes CASSPPWRPQAETQYF. The whole variable domain, remainder taken from reference TRBV18 and TRBJ2-5, is NAGVMQNPRHLVRRRGQEARLRCSPMKGHSHVYWYRQLPEEGLKFMVYLQKENIIDESGMPKERFSAEFPKEGPSILRIQQVVRGDSAAYFCASSPPWRPQAETQYFGPGTRLLVL.